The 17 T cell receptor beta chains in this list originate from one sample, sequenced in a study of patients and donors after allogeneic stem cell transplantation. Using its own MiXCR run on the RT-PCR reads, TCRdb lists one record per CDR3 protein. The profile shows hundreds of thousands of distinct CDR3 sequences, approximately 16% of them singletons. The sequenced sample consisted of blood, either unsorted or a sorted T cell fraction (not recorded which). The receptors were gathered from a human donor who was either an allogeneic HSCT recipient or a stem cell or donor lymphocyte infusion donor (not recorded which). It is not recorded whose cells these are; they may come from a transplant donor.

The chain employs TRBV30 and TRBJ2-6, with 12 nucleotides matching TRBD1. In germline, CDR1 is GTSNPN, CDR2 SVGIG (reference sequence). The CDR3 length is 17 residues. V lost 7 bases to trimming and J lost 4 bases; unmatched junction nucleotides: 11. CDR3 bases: TGTGCCTCGGAAGTGGGACAGGGGGCATCCGGGGCCAACGTCCTGACTTTC. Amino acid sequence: CASEVGQGASGANVLTF.

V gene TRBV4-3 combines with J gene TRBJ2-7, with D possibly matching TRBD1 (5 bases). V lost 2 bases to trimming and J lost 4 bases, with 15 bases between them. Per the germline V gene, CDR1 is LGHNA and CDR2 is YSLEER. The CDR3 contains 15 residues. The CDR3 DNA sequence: TGCGCCAGCAGCCAAACCCGCAAAGGGGAATACGAGCAGTACTTC. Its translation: CASSQTRKGEYEQYF.

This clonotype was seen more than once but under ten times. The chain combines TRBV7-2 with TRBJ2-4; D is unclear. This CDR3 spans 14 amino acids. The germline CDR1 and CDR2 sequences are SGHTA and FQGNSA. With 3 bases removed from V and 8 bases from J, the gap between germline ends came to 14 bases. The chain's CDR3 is CASSFPRKSDIQYF. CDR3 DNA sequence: TGTGCCAGCAGCTTCCCTCGGAAGTCGGACATTCAGTACTTC.

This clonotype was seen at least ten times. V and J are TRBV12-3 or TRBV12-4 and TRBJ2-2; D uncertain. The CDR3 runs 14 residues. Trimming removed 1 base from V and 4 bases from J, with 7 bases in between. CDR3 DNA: TGTGCCAGCAGTTTAGTTTTAGGCACCGGGGAGCTGTTTTTT. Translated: CASSLVLGTGELFF.

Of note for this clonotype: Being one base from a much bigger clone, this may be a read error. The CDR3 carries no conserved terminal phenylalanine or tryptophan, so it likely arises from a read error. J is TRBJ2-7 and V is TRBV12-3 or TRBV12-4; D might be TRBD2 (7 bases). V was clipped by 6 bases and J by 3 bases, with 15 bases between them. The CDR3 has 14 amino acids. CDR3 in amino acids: CASSSRGANYEQYL. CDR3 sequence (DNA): TGTGCCAGCAGCTCCCGGGGGGCGAACTACGAGCAGTACCTC.

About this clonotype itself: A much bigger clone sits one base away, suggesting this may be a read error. The CDR3 DNA is TGTGCCAGCAGGGGACTAGCGGGAGGGACACTAGGCGATACGCAGTGTTTT. It encodes CASRGLAGGTLGDTQCF. The chain couples TRBV12-3 or TRBV12-4 to TRBJ2-3, with 16 nucleotides matching TRBD2. The CDR3 runs to 17 residues.

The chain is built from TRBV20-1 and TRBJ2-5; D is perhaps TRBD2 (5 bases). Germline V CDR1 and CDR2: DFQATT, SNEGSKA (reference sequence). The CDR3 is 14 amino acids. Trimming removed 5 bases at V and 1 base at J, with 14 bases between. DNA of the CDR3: TGCAGTGCTCGTGACGGAGGAGGCCAAGAGACCCAGTACTTC. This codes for CSARDGGGQETQYF.

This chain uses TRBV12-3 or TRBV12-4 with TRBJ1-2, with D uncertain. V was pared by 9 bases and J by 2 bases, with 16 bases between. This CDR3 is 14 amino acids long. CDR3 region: CASLERKINYGYTF. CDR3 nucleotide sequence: TGTGCCAGTTTAGAGAGGAAAATCAACTATGGCTACACCTTC.

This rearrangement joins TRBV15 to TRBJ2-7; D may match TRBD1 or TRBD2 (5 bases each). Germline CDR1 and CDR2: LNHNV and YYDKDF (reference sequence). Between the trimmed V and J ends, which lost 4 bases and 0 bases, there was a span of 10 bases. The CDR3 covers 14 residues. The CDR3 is CATSNWGTSYEQYF. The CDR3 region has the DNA TGTGCCACCAGCAACTGGGGGACCTCCTACGAGCAGTACTTC.

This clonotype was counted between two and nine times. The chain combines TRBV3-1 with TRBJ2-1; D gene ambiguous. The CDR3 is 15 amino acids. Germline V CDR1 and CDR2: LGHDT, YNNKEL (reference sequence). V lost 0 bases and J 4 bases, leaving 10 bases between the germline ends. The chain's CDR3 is CASSQDVGQYNEQFF. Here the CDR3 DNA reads TGTGCCAGCAGCCAAGACGTTGGGCAGTACAATGAGCAGTTCTTC.

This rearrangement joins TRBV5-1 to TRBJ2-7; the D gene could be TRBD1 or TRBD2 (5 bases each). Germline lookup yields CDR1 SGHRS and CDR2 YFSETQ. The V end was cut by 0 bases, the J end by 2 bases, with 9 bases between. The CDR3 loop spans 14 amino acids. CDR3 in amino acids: CASSLAEGPYEQYF. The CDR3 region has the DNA TGCGCCAGCAGCTTGGCCGAGGGGCCCTACGAGCAGTACTTC.

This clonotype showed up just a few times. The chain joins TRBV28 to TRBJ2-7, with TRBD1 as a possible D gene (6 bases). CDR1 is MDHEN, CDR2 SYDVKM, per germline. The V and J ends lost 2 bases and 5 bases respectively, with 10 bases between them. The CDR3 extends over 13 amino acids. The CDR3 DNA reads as TGTGCCAGCAGTTTAACCAGGGACAACGAGCAGTACTTC. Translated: CASSLTRDNEQYF.

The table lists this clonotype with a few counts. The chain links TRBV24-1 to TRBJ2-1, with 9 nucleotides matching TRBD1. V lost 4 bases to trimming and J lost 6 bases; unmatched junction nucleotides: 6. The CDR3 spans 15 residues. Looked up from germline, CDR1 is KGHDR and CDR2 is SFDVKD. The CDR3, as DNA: TGTGCCACCAGTGAATTACAGGGGGCCGGCAATGAGCAGTTCTTC. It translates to CATSELQGAGNEQFF.

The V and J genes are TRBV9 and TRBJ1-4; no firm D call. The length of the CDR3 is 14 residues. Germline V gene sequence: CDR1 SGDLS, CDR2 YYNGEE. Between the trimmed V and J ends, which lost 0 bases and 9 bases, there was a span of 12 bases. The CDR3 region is CASSVAGSDKKLFF. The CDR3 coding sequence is TGTGCCAGCAGCGTAGCTGGGTCAGATAAAAAACTGTTTTTT. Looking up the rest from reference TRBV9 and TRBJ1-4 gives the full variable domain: DSGVTQTPKHLITATGQRVTLRCSPRSGDLSVYWYQQSLDQGLQFLIQYYNGEERAKGNILERFSAQQFPDLHSELNLSSLELGDSALYFCASSVAGSDKKLFFGSGTQLSVL.

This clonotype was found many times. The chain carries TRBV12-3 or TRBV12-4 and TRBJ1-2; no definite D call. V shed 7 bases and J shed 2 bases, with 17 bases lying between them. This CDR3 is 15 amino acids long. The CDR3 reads CASNPLGKRNYGYTF. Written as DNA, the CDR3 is TGTGCCAGCAACCCCCTGGGGAAGAGGAACTATGGCTACACCTTC.

The CDR3, as DNA: TGCAGCGCCGCCGTGGGGTTGGACTATGGCTACACCTTC. Translated: CSAAVGLDYGYTF. The chain links TRBV29-1 to TRBJ1-2; D gene unclear. This CDR3 region has 13 residues. CDR1 and CDR2 from the germline V gene are SQVTM and ANQGSEA. Trimming shortened V by 7 bases and J by 3 bases, and 15 bases separated the two germline ends.

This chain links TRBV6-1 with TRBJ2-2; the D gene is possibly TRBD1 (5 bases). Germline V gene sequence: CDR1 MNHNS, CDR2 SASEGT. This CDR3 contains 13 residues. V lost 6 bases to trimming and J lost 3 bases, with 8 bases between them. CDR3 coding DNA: TGTGCCAGCAGCCAACAGGACACCGGGGAGCTGTTTTTT. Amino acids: CASSQQDTGELFF.